This TCR beta chain is from a study of blood T cell repertoires in COVID-19. Study-wide context: Sites across the United States, Italy and Spain contributed samples from acute and convalescent COVID-19.

TCRdb's copy holds only in-frame clones and misses some; the assay was immunoSEQ multiplex PCR. The data contain nearly 15,000 clones, approximately 88% of them singletons. CDR3 length: 15 amino acids. V lost 1 base and J lost 5, with 12 bases in between. Germline V gene sequence: CDR1 SGHVS, CDR2 FQNEAQ. The receptor's source is a human donor in a cohort sampled during active COVID-19. V and J are TRBV7-8 and TRBJ2-1; D gene uncertain. Sequenced input: peripheral blood. CDR3 protein: CASSLVAGGNNEQFF. The CDR3 DNA sequence: TGTGCCAGCAGCTTAGTAGCCGGCGGAAACAATGAGCAGTTCTTC. Using reference TRBV7-8 and TRBJ2-1 for the parts outside the CDR3, the full variable domain is GAGVSQSPRYKVAKRGQDVALRCDPISGHVSLFWYQQALGQGPEFLTYFQNEAQLDKSGLPSDRFFAERPEGSVSTLKIQRTQQEDSAVYLCASSLVAGGNNEQFFGPGTRLTVL.